These 5 T cell receptor beta chains were all obtained from the same sample, sequenced in a study of blood T cell repertoires in COVID-19. This table comes from immunoSEQ multiplex PCR, and its TCRdb copy is limited to in-frame clones, with some not included. The sample has about 230,000 clones, approximately 81% seen once. The sequenced material came from peripheral blood. The source is a woman aged 80 or older with acute or convalescent COVID-19.

This clone turned up a few times. The CDR3 DNA follows: TGTGCCAGCAGTCCTAGACCCGGGACAGGGTCCTTTGGCTACACCTTC. Translation: CASSPRPGTGSFGYTF. J is TRBJ1-2 and V is TRBV28; 9 bases map to TRBD1. Trimming at V came to 5 bases and at J to 7 bases, leaving 14 bases not matched to a gene. CDR1 is MDHEN and CDR2 is SYDVKM in the germline V gene. The CDR3 is 16 amino acids.

This sequence joins TRBV11-2 and TRBJ2-1; TRBD2 matches at 13 bases. Germline loops: CDR1 SGHAT, CDR2 FQNNGV. This CDR3 region has 14 residues. With 4 bases clipped from V and 7 bases from J, the junction kept 1 base outside the gene matches. The CDR3 loop reads CASSSTSGRNEQFF. The CDR3 nucleotides are TGTGCCAGCAGCTCGACTAGCGGGAGGAATGAGCAGTTCTTC.

The chain uses TRBV14 and TRBJ1-5; weak D call: TRBD1 (6 bases). CDR1 and CDR2 from the germline V gene are SGHDN and FVKESK. Between the trimmed V and J ends, which lost 6 bases and 0 bases, there was a span of 9 bases. CDR3 length equals 14 residues. CDR3 loop: CASSRTDSNQPQHF. CDR3 in DNA: TGTGCCAGCAGTCGGACAGATAGCAATCAGCCCCAGCATTTT.

The rearrangement links TRBV7-2 to TRBJ2-5, with TRBD1 matching over 7 bases. V gave up 1 base and J gave up 2 bases; unmatched junction bases: 1. CDR1 SGHTA and CDR2 FQGNSA come from the germline V gene. The CDR3 is made up of 14 amino acids. CDR3 sequence (DNA): TGTGCCAGCAGCTTAGGGACAGGACAAGAGACCCAGTACTTC. Translation: CASSLGTGQETQYF. Together with reference TRBV7-2 and TRBJ2-5, the CDR3 gives the full variable domain: GAGVSQSPSNKVTEKGKDVELRCDPISGHTALYWYRQSLGQGLEFLIYFQGNSAPDKSGLPSDRFSAERTGGSVSTLTIQRTQQEDSAVYLCASSLGTGQETQYFGPGTRLLVL.

The table lists this clone with a count of one. The chain uses TRBV29-1 and TRBJ2-6; maybe TRBD1 (6 bases). Germline assignment: CDR1 SQVTM and CDR2 ANQGSEA. The CDR3 spans 14 residues. Deletions cut 7 bases from V and 1 base from J, with 11 bases between. The CDR3 sequence is CSAVTGSGANVLTF. CDR3 in DNA: TGCAGCGCCGTTACAGGGTCTGGGGCCAACGTCCTGACTTTC.